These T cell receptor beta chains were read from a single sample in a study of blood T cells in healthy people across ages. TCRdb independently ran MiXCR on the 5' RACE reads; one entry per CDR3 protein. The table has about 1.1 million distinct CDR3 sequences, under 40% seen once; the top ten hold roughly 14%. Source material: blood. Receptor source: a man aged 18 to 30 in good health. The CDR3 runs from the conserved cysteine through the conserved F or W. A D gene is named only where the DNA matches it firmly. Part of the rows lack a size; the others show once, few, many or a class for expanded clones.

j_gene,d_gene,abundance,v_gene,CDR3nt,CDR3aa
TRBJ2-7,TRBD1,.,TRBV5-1,TGCGCCAGCAGCTTGTCTCGGGACAGGGGGAACTACGAGCAGTACTTC,CASSLSRDRGNYEQYF
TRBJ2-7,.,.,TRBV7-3,TGTGCCAGCAGCCCTACACTCCGGGCTGGGGGGTACGAGCAGTACTTC,CASSPTLRAGGYEQYF
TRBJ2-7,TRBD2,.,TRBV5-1,TGCGCCAGCAGCTTGGCGGCTAGCGGGGGCTACGAGCAGTACTTC,CASSLAASGGYEQYF
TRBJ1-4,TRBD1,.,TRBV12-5,TGTGCTAGTGGTTTGGTACAGGGGGGGGTAGTAAGTGAAAAACTGTTTTTT,CASGLVQGGVVSEKLFF
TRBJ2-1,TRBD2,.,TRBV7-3,TGTGCCAGCAGCTCGTTAGCGGGGGCCGTACCCAATGAGCAGTTCTTC,CASSSLAGAVPNEQFF
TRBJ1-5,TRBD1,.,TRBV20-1,TGCAGTGCTAGCGCTAGCAATGGACAGGGGAATCAGCCCCAGCATTTT,CSASASNGQGNQPQHF
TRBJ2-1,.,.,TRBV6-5,TGTGCCAGCAGTGCGGCAGGGGCCTCTGAGCAGTTCTTC,CASSAAGASEQFF
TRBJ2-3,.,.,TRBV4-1,TGCGCCAGCAGCCAAGTGGGGGAGACAGATACGCAGTATTTT,CASSQVGETDTQYF
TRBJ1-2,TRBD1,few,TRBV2,TGTGCCAGCAGTTTAGGGACAGTTGAGCGCTACACCTTC,CASSLGTVERYTF
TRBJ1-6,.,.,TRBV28,TGTGCCAGCAGCCTATTCCGCCCGAGCGGCAATTCACCCCTCCACTTT,CASSLFRPSGNSPLHF
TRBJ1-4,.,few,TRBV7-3,TGTGCCAGCAGCTTAAATCCCGGGCCTAATGAAAAACTGTTTTTT,CASSLNPGPNEKLFF
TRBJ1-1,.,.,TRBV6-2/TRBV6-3,TGTGCCAGCAGTTACTCGATGGGGGGTCGTGAAGCTTTCTTT,CASSYSMGGREAFF
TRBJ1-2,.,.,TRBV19,TGTGCCAGTCACCGTATGGGACATATTTCTCGAGGCTACACCTTC,CASHRMGHISRGYTF
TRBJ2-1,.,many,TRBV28,TGTGCCAGCAGCCCAGGGGGGTATGAGCAGTTCTTC,CASSPGGYEQFF
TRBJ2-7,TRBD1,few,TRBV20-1,TGCAGTGCTGCACAGGGGACCGAGCAGTACTTC,CSAAQGTEQYF
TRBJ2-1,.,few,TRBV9,TGTGCCAGCAGCGGCCATCCCGGGTCTTCGGGGCAGTTCTTC,CASSGHPGSSGQFF
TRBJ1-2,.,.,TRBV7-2,TGTGCCAGCAGTTGGGGGCAGGCAGATTCGGGTGGCTACACCTTC,CASSWGQADSGGYTF
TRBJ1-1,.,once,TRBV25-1,TGTGCCAGCAGTGAATTGTCAGGGGTTGAAGCTTTCTTT,CASSELSGVEAFF
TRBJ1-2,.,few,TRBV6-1,TGTGCCAGCAGTAACAGGGTGCGCGTCTATGGCTACACCTTC,CASSNRVRVYGYTF
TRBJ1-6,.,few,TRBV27,TGTGCCAGCAACAAACCCAAGGGGGAGCATAATTCACCCCTCCACTTT,CASNKPKGEHNSPLHF
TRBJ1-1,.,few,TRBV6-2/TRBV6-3,TGTGCCAGCAGAGCAGGGTTCACTGAAGCTTTCTTT,CASRAGFTEAFF
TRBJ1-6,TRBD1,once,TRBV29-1,TGCAGCGTGAGAACGACAGGGGCGGATTCACCCCCCCACTTT,CSVRTTGADSPPHF
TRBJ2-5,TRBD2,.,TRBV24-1,TGTGCCACCAGTGATGGTAGCGGGGGCGGCGGGTACAATGAGCAGTACTTC,CATSDGSGGGGYNEQYF
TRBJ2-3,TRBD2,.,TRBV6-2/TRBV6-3,TGTGCCAGCGTGGGACTAGCGGGGGCCCGGGGTACAGATACGCAGTATTTT,CASVGLAGARGTDTQYF
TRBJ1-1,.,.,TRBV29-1,TGCAGCGTCCCAAAGATAGGAGTAATTAGCAATGAAGCTTTCTTT,CSVPKIGVISNEAFF
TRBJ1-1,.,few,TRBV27,TGTGCCAGCCTCGAACGGGTCCTCATGAACACTGAAGCTTTCTTT,CASLERVLMNTEAFF
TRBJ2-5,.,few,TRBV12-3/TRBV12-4,TGTGCCAGCAGTTTGTCTAGCGTAGAGGGAGCCCAGTACTTC,CASSLSSVEGAQYF
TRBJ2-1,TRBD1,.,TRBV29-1,TGCAGCGCCGGGACAGTGGGTTACAATGAGCAGTTCTTC,CSAGTVGYNEQFF
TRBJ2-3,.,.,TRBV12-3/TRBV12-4,TGTGCCAGCAGAACCCACGGCAGACGGTTAACAGATACGCAGTATTTT,CASRTHGRRLTDTQYF
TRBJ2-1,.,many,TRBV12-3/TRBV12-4,TGTGCCAGCAGTTTATCCCGGGATGAGCAGTTCTTC,CASSLSRDEQFF
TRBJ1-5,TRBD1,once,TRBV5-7,TGTGCCAGCAGCTTGAGAGGCAGGGGGCAGGGGAGATCGCCCCAGCATTTT,CASSLRGRGQGRSPQHF
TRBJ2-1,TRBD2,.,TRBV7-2,TGTGCCAGCAGAGGAAGTCGACTAGCTTACAATGAGCAGTTCTTC,CASRGSRLAYNEQFF
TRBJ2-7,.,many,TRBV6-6,TGTGCCAGCAGTCCCGCGGTTTACGAGCAGTACTTC,CASSPAVYEQYF
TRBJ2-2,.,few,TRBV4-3,TGCGCCAGCAGCCAAGACCCCGGCACCGGGGAGCTGTTTTTT,CASSQDPGTGELFF
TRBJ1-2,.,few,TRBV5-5,TGTGCCAGCAGCTTGCGCCTAACAGGGTTTGAGGCCTATGGCTACACCTTC,CASSLRLTGFEAYGYTF
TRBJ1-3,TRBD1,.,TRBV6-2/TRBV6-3,TGTGCCAGCAATTCCCGCGGGACAGGGGTTCCTTACGCTGGAAACACCATATATTTT,CASNSRGTGVPYAGNTIYF
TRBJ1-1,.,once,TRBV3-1,TGTGCCAGCAGCTCCCCAAGGGTGGCTTTCTTT,CASSSPRVAFF
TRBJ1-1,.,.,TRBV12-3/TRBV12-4,TGTGCCAGCAGTTCACAGGGCCTAGACGAAGCTTTCTTT,CASSSQGLDEAFF
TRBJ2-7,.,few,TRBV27,TGTGCCAGCCAACACCCGGGCAGGGGATACGAGCAGTACTTC,CASQHPGRGYEQYF
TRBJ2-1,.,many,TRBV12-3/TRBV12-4,TGTGCCAGCAGCCTCGGGCGGGGTCCCTACAATGAGCAGTTCTTC,CASSLGRGPYNEQFF
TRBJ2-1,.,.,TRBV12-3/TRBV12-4,TGTGCCAGCAGCCTGCAGGGTGGGATCTACAATGAGCAGTTCTTC,CASSLQGGIYNEQFF
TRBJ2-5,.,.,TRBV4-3,TGCGCCAGCAGCCAAGATTCCCGGGGACTGTACAAGGGCCAGCAGTACTTC,CASSQDSRGLYKGQQYF